These 20 T cell receptor beta chains were all obtained from the same sample, sequenced in a study of tumor-infiltrating lymphocytes in localized non-small cell lung cancer. Repertoires were generated with immunoSEQ multiplex PCR, while TCRdb's copy carries only in-frame clones and drops some. Of 13,000 or so clones listed, 55% to 75% are singletons. The sequencing input was lung tumor tissue. The receptors derive from a human donor with non-small cell lung cancer.

This chain links TRBV30 with TRBJ2-7; no reliable D call. Germline-derived CDR1 and CDR2 are GTSNPN and SVGIG (reference sequence). V shed 3 bases and J shed 0 bases, with 9 bases lying between them. This CDR3 comprises 13 residues. The CDR3 spells CAWREQSSYEQYF. CDR3 nucleotides: TGTGCCTGGAGAGAACAAAGCTCCTACGAGCAGTACTTC.

The V gene is TRBV27, the J gene TRBJ2-3, with a possible D match to TRBD1 (5 bases). The V end was cut by 2 bases, the J end by 2 bases, with 11 bases between. CDR1 is MNHEY, CDR2 SMNVEV, per germline (reference sequence). This CDR3 contains 15 residues. The CDR3 here is CASSLKGRATDTQYF. CDR3 DNA sequence: TGTGCCAGCAGTTTAAAAGGCAGGGCCACAGATACGCAGTATTTT.

The genes are TRBV30 and TRBJ2-2, with 9 bases aligning to TRBD2. The CDR3 extends over 13 amino acids. The junction had 3 bases not matched to a gene; V was cut back by 2 bases and J by 8 bases. Per the germline V gene, CDR1 is GTSNPN and CDR2 is SVGIG (reference sequence). The CDR3 sequence: CAWSPGLAGELFF. DNA of the CDR3: TGTGCCTGGAGTCCCGGACTAGCGGGGGAGCTGTTTTTT.

The chain is built from TRBV27 and TRBJ1-4; D possibly corresponds to TRBD1 (6 bases). Per germline, CDR1 MNHEY and CDR2 SMNVEV (reference sequence). CDR3 size: 13 residues. V was shortened by 4 bases and J by 8 bases, with 11 bases between the two germline ends. As DNA, the CDR3 is TGTGCCAGCAGTTCAGGGGAGAGCGAAAAACTGTTTTTT. It yields the protein CASSSGESEKLFF.

The gene calls are TRBV29-1 and TRBJ1-1, with 9 bases lining up with TRBD1. Losses at the gene ends were 7 bases for V and 4 bases for J; bases not matched to a gene: 10. CDR1 and CDR2 (germline): SQVTM, ANQGSEA. This CDR3 comprises 14 residues. The CDR3 sequence is CSGRQGEWGTEAFF. CDR3 coding DNA: TGCAGCGGCCGACAGGGGGAATGGGGCACTGAAGCTTTCTTT.

The chain joins TRBV7-9 to TRBJ2-3; no clear D. The ends were cut back, 6 bases at V and 3 bases at J, with 7 bases in the middle. This CDR3 is built from 12 residues. In germline, CDR1 is SEHNR, CDR2 FQNEAQ (reference sequence). CDR3 amino acids: CASSYETDTQYF. Here the CDR3 DNA reads TGTGCCAGCAGTTACGAAACAGATACGCAGTATTTT.

This chain connects TRBV18 to TRBJ2-7, with D tentatively TRBD1 (6 bases). The V end lost 3 bases, the J end lost 3 bases, and 9 bases lay between the germline ends. Germline V gives CDR1 KGHSH, CDR2 LQKENI. The CDR3 is 13 residues long. The chain's CDR3 is CASSPRTDYEQYF. CDR3 bases: TGTGCCAGCTCACCTAGGACAGACTACGAGCAGTACTTC.

The V call is TRBV5-4, the J call TRBJ2-1, with 10 bases aligning to TRBD2. This CDR3 is built from 15 residues. CDR1 and CDR2 from the germline V gene are SGHNT and YYREEE (reference sequence). Trimming at V came to 0 bases and at J to 6 bases, leaving 3 bases not matched to a gene. CDR3 amino acids: CASSLAGTSVNEQFF. As DNA, the CDR3 is TGTGCCAGCAGCTTGGCCGGGACTAGCGTCAATGAGCAGTTCTTC.

The V and J genes are TRBV7-8 and TRBJ2-3; no firm D call. V lost 4 bases, J lost 5 bases, and 7 bases lay in between. Per the germline V gene, CDR1 is SGHVS and CDR2 is FQNEAQ. The CDR3 runs 12 residues. This CDR3 is CASSWVLDTQYF. CDR3 bases: TGTGCCAGCAGCTGGGTACTAGATACGCAGTATTTT.

The chain employs TRBV5-4 and TRBJ1-1; D is undetermined. V lost 4 bases to trimming and J lost 8 bases, with 15 bases between them. Germline-derived CDR1 and CDR2 are SGHNT and YYREEE (reference sequence). This CDR3 spans 13 amino acids. The CDR3 nucleotides read TGTGCCAGCAGCCCAACGGTTGGAACCGAAGCTTTCTTT. This codes for CASSPTVGTEAFF.

V is TRBV30 and J is TRBJ1-2; tentative D call: TRBD1 (6 bases). Trimming cost V 0 bases and J 0 bases, with 8 bases left between them. CDR1 and CDR2 from the germline V gene are GTSNPN and SVGIG (reference sequence). This CDR3 is built from 14 residues. CDR3 DNA: TGTGCCTGGAGTGTCGGGGGCGCTAACTATGGCTACACCTTC. This codes for CAWSVGGANYGYTF.

This clone has more than one count but fewer than ten. J is TRBJ1-1 and V is TRBV10-3; D is unresolved. In germline, CDR1 is ENHRY, CDR2 SYGVKD. V lost 11 bases to trimming and J lost 4 bases, with 17 bases between them. CDR3 length: 13 amino acids. In DNA form, the CDR3 reads TGTGCCTCGAACCAGCAGATTGGCACTGAAGCTTTCTTT. It encodes CASNQQIGTEAFF.

The V gene is TRBV7-8, the J gene TRBJ1-2; 9 bases fit TRBD1. This CDR3 region has 15 residues. Germline CDR1 is SGHVS and CDR2 is FQNEAQ. J gave up 8 bases and V 3 bases, and 10 bases lay outside the gene matches. The CDR3 bases are TGTGCCAGCAGCTTCCACAGGGGGCAGAGAGTGGGCTACACCTTC. It is translated as CASSFHRGQRVGYTF.

This clone was observed a handful of times. The V gene is TRBV18, the J gene TRBJ1-5, with D possibly TRBD1 on 6 matching bases. The CDR3 covers 15 residues. Germline V gene lookup returns CDR1 KGHSH and CDR2 LQKENI. Trimming shortened V by 5 bases and J by 1 base, and 12 bases separated the two germline ends. The CDR3 loop reads CASSMQGLSNQPQHF. CDR3 nucleotides: TGTGCCAGCTCAATGCAGGGGTTGAGCAATCAGCCCCAGCATTTT.

This clone was seen a few times. The genes are TRBV7-9 and TRBJ1-2; D is uncertain. The germline V gene encodes CDR1 SEHNR and CDR2 FQNEAQ (reference sequence). Trimming left V 1 base short and J 4 bases short, with 16 bases between. The CDR3 has 16 amino acids. In DNA, the CDR3 is TGTGCCAGCAGCTTAGGGGTCAGGTTCGGAGGCTATGGCTACACCTTC. This translates into CASSLGVRFGGYGYTF.

The DNA of the CDR3 is TGTGCCAGCAGCCCCGCGGGGCTAGGGCCTGCCTCGAACACCGGGGAGCTGTTTTTT. This gives the protein CASSPAGLGPASNTGELFF. The J gene is TRBJ2-2, the V gene TRBV7-3; TRBD2 might be the D (6 bases). Trimming removed 5 bases at V and 0 bases at J, with 22 bases between. Germline values: CDR1 SGHTA, CDR2 FQGTGA. The CDR3 has 19 amino acids. The full variable domain, in which reference TRBV7-3 and TRBJ2-2 provide the parts outside the CDR3, is GAGVSQTPSNKVTEKGKYVELRCDPISGHTALYWYRQSLGQGPEFLIYFQGTGAADDSGLPNDRFFAVRPEGSVSTLKIQRTERGDSAVYLCASSPAGLGPASNTGELFFGEGSRLTVL.

The chain couples TRBV7-9 to TRBJ1-4; D is unresolved. Deletions cut 0 bases from V and 0 bases from J, with 8 bases between. The CDR3 consists of 16 residues. In germline, CDR1 is SEHNR, CDR2 FQNEAQ (reference sequence). The CDR3 protein is CASSLARVATNEKLFF. CDR3 coding DNA: TGTGCCAGCAGCTTAGCGAGGGTTGCAACTAATGAAAAACTGTTTTTT.

This chain links TRBV5-1 with TRBJ2-5; no clear D. This CDR3 comprises 13 residues. CDR1 SGHRS and CDR2 YFSETQ come from the germline V gene. V shed 4 bases and J shed 5 bases, with 12 bases lying between them. Written as DNA, the CDR3 is TGCGCCAGCAGCCGTGTTTTGAGGGAGACCCAGTACTTC. As protein: CASSRVLRETQYF. Based on the CDR3 plus reference TRBV5-1 and TRBJ2-5, the full variable domain is KAGVTQTPRYLIKTRGQQVTLSCSPISGHRSVSWYQQTPGQGLQFLFEYFSETQRNKGNFPGRFSGRQFSNSRSEMNVSTLELGDSALYLCASSRVLRETQYFGPGTRLLVL.

V and J are TRBV11-2 and TRBJ2-3, with 7 bases identical to TRBD1. The trim removed 5 bases at V and 10 bases at J, leaving 6 bases unmatched. CDR1 is SGHAT, CDR2 FQNNGV, per germline. This CDR3 spans 12 amino acids. CDR3 region: CASSPRTGAQYF. In DNA, the CDR3 is TGTGCCAGCAGCCCACGGACAGGAGCGCAGTATTTT.

The chain employs TRBV29-1 and TRBJ1-2; no clear D gene. Trimming removed 1 base from V and 0 bases from J, with 0 bases in between. The length of the CDR3 is 11 residues. Germline V gives CDR1 SQVTM, CDR2 ANQGSEA. The DNA of the CDR3 is TGCAGCGTTGAAGCTAACTATGGCTACACCTTC. It codes for CSVEANYGYTF.